Sequencing of this T cell receptor (beta chain) was carried out in a study of tumor-infiltrating lymphocytes in localized non-small cell lung cancer. Turning to the study itself: Several tumor histologies, both smoking statuses, and some post-neoadjuvant chemotherapy samples were included. Study conclusions and caveats: Higher tumor T cell infiltration than in uninvolved lung was supported by TCRbeta sequencing. Tumor T-cell fraction was not associated with recurrence-free survival. T-cell fraction did not differ between immunotypes IM1 and IM2.

A single count supports this clone. What it binds is unknown. Data came from immunoSEQ multiplex PCR; TCRdb stores just in-frame clones and leaves some out. The sample contains about 16,000 clones, under 75% of which appear only once. Germline V gene lookup returns CDR1 MNHEY and CDR2 SMNVEV (reference sequence). The CDR3 extends over 12 amino acids. Deletions cut 8 bases from V and 1 base from J, with 9 bases between. This rearrangement joins TRBV27 to TRBJ2-7; maybe TRBD2 (5 bases). The receptor was isolated from a human donor with non-small cell lung cancer. Sequencing was performed on lung tumor tissue. Here the CDR3 DNA reads TGTGCCAGCTCCGGACTGTCCTACGAGCAGTACTTC. Its translation is CASSGLSYEQYF.